The clone carrying this T cell receptor beta chain appeared a single time. The antigen is unknown. Other DNA sequences of this sample code for an identical CDR3. Libraries were prepared by immunoSEQ multiplex PCR; TCRdb keeps only in-frame clonotypes and omits some of them. The sample lists 1.5 million to 2.5 million clones; over 85% were seen once. This sample was taken from a study of shared clonotypes between healthy human individuals. The germline V gene has CDR1 MNHEY and CDR2 SMNVEV (reference sequence). The germline V and J ends were trimmed by 2 bases and 10 bases, with 6 bases remaining between them. This CDR3 comprises 11 residues. Whole-study findings and limits: Depth of sequencing was expected to influence donor clonotype sharing. Naive subsets, compared against memory subsets, generally had larger estimated richness values. Rarefaction indicated that sorted-subset sequencing remained incomplete although depth was large.

Cells designated naive CD8 were CD45RO-negative and were positively selected for CCR7, with terminally differentiated effector memory CD45RA+ cells excluded. Each donor was a Caucasian adult residing in Nashville, Tennessee. The TCR originated in a man aged 18 to 29 in good health. V usage is TRBV27 and J usage is TRBJ2-1; D not certain. The sequenced sample consisted of naive CD8+ T cells sorted from blood. CDR3 DNA: TGTGCCAGCAGTTTAGGGTGGGAGCAGTTCTTC. It specifies CASSLGWEQFF.